This T cell receptor beta chain was retrieved from a study of CD8+CD57+ T cells in acquired aplastic anemia. The overall study: Sorted CD4+ plus CD8+ cells gave DNA averaging about 3 ug.

CD8+CD57+ cell expansion had been shown by flow cytometry in patients chosen for sequencing. V was cut by 6 bases and J by 8 bases, with 11 bases left in between. CDR1 and CDR2 from the germline V gene are LNHDA and SQIVND (reference sequence). The CDR3 contains 12 residues. Profiling of TCR beta VDJ combinations and CDR3 sequences used genomic DNA as template. Via MiXCR, TCRdb re-called the reads, giving one row per CDR3 protein. The data contain roughly 160,000 distinct CDR3 sequences, around 75% of them singletons. Sequenced: sorted CD4+, CD8+, or CD8+CD57+ T cells (not recorded which) from PBMCs. The receptor's source is a human donor with aplastic anemia. This chain joins TRBV19 and TRBJ2-1, with a tentative D call TRBD2 (5 bases). The CDR3 loop is CASSGSGDEQFF. CDR3 DNA: TGTGCCAGTAGCGGAAGCGGCGATGAGCAGTTCTTC.